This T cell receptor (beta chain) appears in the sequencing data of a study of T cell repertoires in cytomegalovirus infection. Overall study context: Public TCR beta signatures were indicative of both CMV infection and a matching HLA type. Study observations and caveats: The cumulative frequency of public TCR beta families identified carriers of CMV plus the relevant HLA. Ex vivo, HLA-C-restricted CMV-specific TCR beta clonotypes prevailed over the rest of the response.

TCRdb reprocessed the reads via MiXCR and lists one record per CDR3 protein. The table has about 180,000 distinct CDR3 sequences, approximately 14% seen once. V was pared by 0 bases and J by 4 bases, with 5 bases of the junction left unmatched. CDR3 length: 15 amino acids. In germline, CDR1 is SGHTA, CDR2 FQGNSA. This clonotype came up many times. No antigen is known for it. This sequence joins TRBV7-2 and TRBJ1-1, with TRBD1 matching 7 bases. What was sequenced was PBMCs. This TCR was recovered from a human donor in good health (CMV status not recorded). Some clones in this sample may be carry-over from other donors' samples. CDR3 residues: CASSLAQGGGTEAFF. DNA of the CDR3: TGTGCCAGCAGCTTAGCGCAAGGGGGCGGCACTGAAGCTTTCTTT. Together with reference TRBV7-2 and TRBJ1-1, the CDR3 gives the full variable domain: GAGVSQSPSNKVTEKGKDVELRCDPISGHTALYWYRQSLGQGLEFLIYFQGNSAPDKSGLPSDRFSAERTGGSVSTLTIQRTQQEDSAVYLCASSLAQGGGTEAFFGQGTRLTVV.